The 31 T cell receptor beta chains below were found in one sample sequenced in a study of T cell responses to AZD1222 COVID-19 vaccine. TCRdb keeps only in-frame clones here, not all; method: immunoSEQ multiplex PCR. The top ten hold approximately 1.8% of the sample, which has roughly 150,000 clones, approximately 87% seen once. This sample comprised peripheral blood, obtained 28 days after the second AZD1222 dose. The origin of the receptors is an adult who received the AZD1222 COVID-19 vaccine.

V gene TRBV29-1 combines with J gene TRBJ2-7; the match to TRBD2 covers 8 bases. Germline V gives CDR1 SQVTM, CDR2 ANQGSEA. V lost 4 bases, J lost 3 bases, and 5 bases stayed unmatched. The length of the CDR3 is 13 residues. CDR3 amino acids: CSVGGLGDYEQYF. In DNA, the CDR3 is TGCAGCGTTGGGGGACTAGGAGACTACGAGCAGTACTTC.

This chain joins TRBV18 and TRBJ1-1; 7 nucleotides agree with TRBD1. The V segment lost 2 bases and the J segment 4 bases; nucleotides outside the gene matches: 4. Germline V gene lookup returns CDR1 KGHSH and CDR2 LQKENI. CDR3 length equals 14 residues. CDR3 nucleotide sequence: TGTGCCAGCTCACCAAGACAGGGAACCACTGAAGCTTTCTTT. As protein: CASSPRQGTTEAFF.

This clone is a singleton in its sample. V usage is TRBV5-6 and J usage is TRBJ1-6; 9 bases agree with TRBD1. V shed 1 base and J 9 bases; nucleotides not matched to a gene: 5. Germline assignment: CDR1 SGHDT and CDR2 YYEEEE. There are 15 residues in the CDR3. The CDR3 region is CASSLSRTGASPLHF. CDR3 coding DNA: TGTGCCAGCAGCTTGAGTCGGACAGGGGCTTCACCCCTCCACTTT.

The V gene is TRBV2, the J gene TRBJ1-5; D remains ambiguous. Trimming removed 2 bases at V and 4 bases at J, with 12 bases between. The CDR3 is 15 residues long. Germline CDR1 is SNHLY and CDR2 is FYNNEI. CDR3 region: CASSEIVVLNQPQHF. CDR3 DNA: TGTGCCAGCAGTGAAATTGTTGTATTAAATCAGCCCCAGCATTTT.

The chain joins TRBV2 to TRBJ2-4; D remains ambiguous. The CDR3 runs 12 residues. CDR1 SNHLY and CDR2 FYNNEI come from the germline V gene. V lost 4 bases, J lost 6 bases, and 7 bases lay in between. CDR3 nucleotide sequence: TGTGCCAGCAGTGTTGGCGCAAACATTCAGTACTTC. As protein: CASSVGANIQYF.

This clone was detected only once. The rearrangement joins TRBV28 to TRBJ1-5; perhaps TRBD1 as D (5 bases). The length of the CDR3 is 15 residues. Germline CDR1 and CDR2: MDHEN and SYDVKM. V dropped 8 bases and J dropped 0 bases, with 14 bases sitting between them. CDR3 sequence (DNA): TGTGCCAGCGTCGACAGAAAATATAGCAATCAGCCCCAGCATTTT. The encoded protein is CASVDRKYSNQPQHF. Supplemented by reference TRBV28 and TRBJ1-5, the full variable domain reads DVKVTQSSRYLVKRTGEKVFLECVQDMDHENMFWYRQDPGLGLRLIYFSYDVKMKEKGDIPEGYSVSREKKERFSLILESASTNQTSMYLCASVDRKYSNQPQHFGDGTRLSIL.

In this sample, this clone turned up a few times. The genes are TRBV6-1 and TRBJ1-5; D gene unclear. Germline values: CDR1 MNHNS, CDR2 SASEGT. The CDR3 covers 16 residues. Trimming removed 3 bases from V and 9 bases from J, with 21 bases in between. The CDR3 DNA follows: TGTGCCAGCAGTGAGTCACTGACCCCCTCCCTCGGGCCCCAGCATTTT. It yields the protein CASSESLTPSLGPQHF.

CDR3 amino acids: CASSLSRGNYGYTF. CDR3 sequence (DNA): TGTGCCAGCAGCTTAAGCAGGGGTAACTATGGCTACACCTTC. The chain carries TRBV7-2 and TRBJ1-2, with D perhaps TRBD1 (6 bases). This CDR3 has 14 residues. V was trimmed by 2 bases and J by 1 base, leaving 8 bases between them. CDR1 and CDR2 (germline): SGHTA, FQGNSA.

This clone has only a few counts. The rearrangement joins TRBV6-5 to TRBJ2-3, with 11 bases fitting TRBD2. The CDR3 has 14 amino acids. V was clipped by 5 bases and J by 7 bases; unmatched bases: 5. Germline CDR1 and CDR2: MNHEY and SVGAGI. Written as DNA, the CDR3 is TGTGCCAGCAGTCTGGGACTAGCGGTCAATACGCAGTATTTT. Its protein product is CASSLGLAVNTQYF.

The chain recombines TRBV3-1 (or the pseudogene TRBV3-2) with TRBJ2-1; the match to TRBD2 covers 9 bases. Germline-derived CDR1 and CDR2 are LGHDT and YNNKEL (reference sequence). V trimming: 1 base; J trimming: 3 bases; junction bases outside the gene matches: 7. The CDR3 runs to 17 residues. The CDR3, as DNA: TGTGCCAGCAGCCAAGTCCCAAATAGCGGGGGCTACAATGAGCAGTTCTTC. Its translation: CASSQVPNSGGYNEQFF.

The chain recombines TRBV29-1 with TRBJ1-2; D gene ambiguous. Germline values: CDR1 SQVTM, CDR2 ANQGSEA. Trimming took 7 bases from V and 7 from J, leaving 13 bases between them. The length of the CDR3 is 11 residues. The DNA of the CDR3 is TGCAGCGCTGAGAATTCTTCTGGCTACACCTTC. Translation gives CSAENSSGYTF.

The chain joins TRBV13 to TRBJ2-3; 8 bases fit TRBD2. Germline V gives CDR1 PRHDT, CDR2 FYEKMQ (reference sequence). J lost 7 bases, V lost 6 bases, and 12 bases had no gene match. The CDR3 covers 15 residues. As DNA, the CDR3 is TGTGCCAGCAGTCCCCCCCCAGCGGGGGTAAATACGCAGTATTTT. Residues: CASSPPPAGVNTQYF.

V gene TRBV27 combines with J gene TRBJ1-1; D gene uncertain. Germline loops: CDR1 MNHEY, CDR2 SMNVEV (reference sequence). V lost 5 bases, J lost 1 base, and 17 bases lay in between. CDR3 size: 16 residues. CDR3 amino acids: CASSMRHGHWNTEAFF. The CDR3 DNA sequence: TGTGCCAGCAGTATGAGACATGGCCATTGGAACACTGAAGCTTTCTTT.

The rearrangement joins TRBV14 to TRBJ2-3; D uncertain. CDR3 length: 13 amino acids. Germline V gene lookup returns CDR1 SGHDN and CDR2 FVKESK. V was shortened by 4 bases and J by 5 bases, with 10 bases between the two germline ends. As DNA, the CDR3 is TGTGCCAGCAGCCGGATCAACAGAGATACGCAGTATTTT. This translates into CASSRINRDTQYF.

The J gene is TRBJ1-4, the V gene TRBV11-2; D possibly corresponds to TRBD1 (5 bases). Germline CDR1 SGHAT, CDR2 FQNNGV. The ends were cut back, 5 bases at V and 10 bases at J, with 14 bases in the middle. This CDR3 has 13 residues. This chain's CDR3 is CASSARGEVKLFF. The DNA for the CDR3 is TGTGCCAGCAGCGCGAGGGGAGAAGTAAAACTGTTTTTT.

V and J are TRBV7-9 and TRBJ1-2; 11 bases are a match to TRBD1. V shed 5 bases and J 7 bases; nucleotides not matched to a gene: 6. This CDR3 spans 14 amino acids. Germline V lookup: CDR1 SEHNR, CDR2 FQNEAQ (reference sequence). CDR3: CASSLGQGASGYTF. The CDR3, as DNA: TGTGCCAGCAGCCTTGGACAGGGGGCGTCTGGCTACACCTTC.

This clone was observed a single time. The genes are TRBV27 and TRBJ2-1; TRBD2 matches 7 bases. This CDR3 contains 17 residues. With 7 bases clipped from V and 0 bases from J, the junction kept 12 bases outside the gene matches. Per germline, CDR1 MNHEY and CDR2 SMNVEV (reference sequence). DNA for the CDR3: TGTGCCAGCAACCATCAGACTAGCCTGAGCTCCTACAATGAGCAGTTCTTC. This codes for CASNHQTSLSSYNEQFF.

The chain has TRBV20-1 and TRBJ2-3; 7 positions match TRBD1. The CDR3 is 11 residues long. Germline V CDR1 and CDR2: DFQATT, SNEGSKA (reference sequence). Unmatched junction bases numbered 3, after V lost 6 bases and J lost 6 bases. CDR3 residues: CSAKGADTQYF. For the CDR3, the DNA is TGCAGTGCCAAGGGGGCTGATACGCAGTATTTT.

This chain connects TRBV3-1 (or the pseudogene TRBV3-2) to TRBJ2-3; TRBD2 matches at 14 bases. Per the germline V gene, CDR1 is LGHDT and CDR2 is YNNKEL (reference sequence). This CDR3 is 15 amino acids long. V dropped 4 bases and J dropped 3; count of bases not matched to a gene: 0. CDR3 nucleotide sequence: TGTGCCAGCAGCCGACTAGCGGGAGGGACAGATACGCAGTATTTT. Its protein product is CASSRLAGGTDTQYF.

CDR3 DNA sequence: TGTGCCAGCAGCCCGGGGTTCCCTAATACGCAGTATTTT. It specifies CASSPGFPNTQYF. The J gene is TRBJ2-3, the V gene TRBV5-6; possibly TRBD2 for D (5 bases). Per the germline V gene, CDR1 is SGHDT and CDR2 is YYEEEE. V was cut by 4 bases and J by 7 bases, with 13 bases left in between. The CDR3 contains 13 residues.

This chain joins TRBV10-3 and TRBJ2-7, with D hard to call. The CDR3 has 17 residues. V shed 0 bases and J shed 6 bases, with 21 bases lying between them. Germline CDR1 is ENHRY and CDR2 is SYGVKD. In DNA form, the CDR3 reads TGTGCCATCAGTGAGTCGTTGGCGGCGATTACGTCTGGCGAGCAGTACTTC. It codes for CAISESLAAITSGEQYF.

This rearrangement joins TRBV28 to TRBJ2-1, with 8 positions matching TRBD2. Losses at the gene ends were 4 bases for V and 9 bases for J; bases not matched to a gene: 11. The CDR3 covers 15 residues. Per germline, CDR1 MDHEN and CDR2 SYDVKM. CDR3 protein: CASSSPAGGLGEQFF. CDR3 DNA sequence: TGTGCCAGCAGTTCCCCGGCGGGGGGCCTCGGTGAGCAGTTCTTC. The complete variable domain, with remaining parts taken from reference TRBV28 and TRBJ2-1, reads DVKVTQSSRYLVKRTGEKVFLECVQDMDHENMFWYRQDPGLGLRLIYFSYDVKMKEKGDIPEGYSVSREKKERFSLILESASTNQTSMYLCASSSPAGGLGEQFFGPGTRLTVL.

The chain couples TRBV5-5 to TRBJ2-7, with 9 positions matching TRBD1. CDR1 is SGHKS and CDR2 is YYEKEE in the germline V gene (reference sequence). With 3 bases clipped from V and 3 bases from J, the junction kept 4 bases outside the gene matches. The CDR3 length is 14 residues. CDR3 sequence: CASSSLGQGYEQYV. CDR3 nucleotide sequence: TGTGCCAGCAGCTCGTTGGGACAGGGCTACGAGCAGTACGTC.

V is TRBV6-5 and J is TRBJ1-1, with D possibly TRBD1 on 5 matching bases. CDR3 length: 11 amino acids. The V end lost 8 bases, the J end lost 4 bases, and 8 bases lay between the germline ends. Germline CDR1 reads MNHEY; CDR2 reads SVGAGI. CDR3 bases: TGTGCCAGCCAAAGGGGCACTGAAGCTTTCTTT. Its protein product is CASQRGTEAFF.

This chain uses TRBV21-1 with TRBJ1-2; the tabulated D call, TRBD1, remains unverified against the DNA. TRBV21-1 is an annotated pseudogene. The CDR3 totals 15 residues. The CDR3 DNA is TGTGCCAGCAGCAAAGCCCCACAGGCCATCTATGGCTACACCTTC. Amino acids: CASSKAPQAIYGYTF.

In this sample, this clone turned up a few times. The rearrangement uses TRBV5-5 and TRBJ1-2; a weak D match, TRBD1 (5 bases). Germline-derived CDR1 and CDR2 are SGHKS and YYEKEE (reference sequence). V lost 3 bases and J lost 10, with 13 bases in between. This CDR3 contains 12 residues. In DNA, the CDR3 is TGTGCCAGCAGCTCAAGACAGCTAGCCTACACCTTC. It is translated as CASSSRQLAYTF.

V is TRBV28 and J is TRBJ1-6, with D possibly being TRBD1 (6 bases). V was clipped by 4 bases and J by 5 bases, with 9 bases between them. Per germline, CDR1 MDHEN and CDR2 SYDVKM. The CDR3 contains 14 residues. CDR3 nucleotide sequence: TGTGCCAGCAGTTCGACAGGAGATAATTCACCCCTCCACTTT. Its translation is CASSSTGDNSPLHF.

This clone was recorded once. J is TRBJ2-2 and V is TRBV28; 8 positions agree with TRBD2. Trimming at V came to 6 bases and at J to 0 bases, leaving 6 bases not matched to a gene. This CDR3 is 16 amino acids long. Per the germline V gene, CDR1 is MDHEN and CDR2 is SYDVKM. CDR3 in DNA: TGTGCCAGCAGCAGACTACTAGCGGCGAACACCGGGGAGCTGTTTTTT. It yields the protein CASSRLLAANTGELFF.

The chain is built from TRBV6-5 and TRBJ1-1, with D maybe TRBD1 (6 bases). V lost 4 bases and J lost 6, with 18 bases in between. Germline V gene sequence: CDR1 MNHEY, CDR2 SVGAGI. There are 15 residues in the CDR3. Here the CDR3 reads CASSSGRGQAAEAFF. CDR3 sequence (DNA): TGTGCCAGCAGTTCGGGTAGGGGACAAGCTGCTGAAGCTTTCTTT.

The genes are TRBV7-9 and TRBJ2-7, with 11 bases fitting TRBD2. The V and J ends lost 1 base and 0 bases, in that order; junction bases with no gene match: 2. The germline gives CDR1 SEHNR, CDR2 FQNEAQ (reference sequence). This CDR3 is 16 amino acids long. CDR3: CASSLVGTSGSYEQYV. In nucleotides, the CDR3 is TGTGCCAGCAGCTTAGTTGGGACTAGCGGCTCCTACGAGCAGTACGTC.

V gene TRBV30 combines with J gene TRBJ1-1; D is perhaps TRBD1 (6 bases). Germline CDR1 GTSNPN, CDR2 SVGIG (reference sequence). This CDR3 has 15 amino acids. Trimming removed 5 bases from V and 0 bases from J, with 16 bases in between. The CDR3 DNA follows: TGTGCCTGGGCCGACAGGAGCGGTTTGAACACTGAAGCTTTCTTT. Protein product: CAWADRSGLNTEAFF.